The 17 T cell receptor beta chains in this list originate from one sample, sequenced in a study of blood T cell repertoires in COVID-19. Assay: immunoSEQ multiplex PCR; the TCRdb copy retains only in-frame clones and omits some. The data contain about 160,000 clones, approximately 85% of them singletons. Specimen: peripheral blood. These TCRs come from a man in his forties or fifties with acute or convalescent COVID-19.

The chain couples TRBV11-2 to TRBJ2-5; the D is unclear. The V gene's germline CDR1 is SGHAT and CDR2 FQNNGV. The germline V and J ends were trimmed by 4 bases and 1 base, with 10 bases remaining between them. The length of the CDR3 is 14 residues. In DNA, the CDR3 is TGTGCCAGCAGCTCTCTCAGGTTCCAAGAGACCCAGTACTTC. As protein: CASSSLRFQETQYF.

V is TRBV5-4 and J is TRBJ1-5, with 9 bases that match TRBD1. Looked up from germline, CDR1 is SGHNT and CDR2 is YYREEE (reference sequence). CDR3 length equals 14 residues. V lost 5 bases, J lost 4 bases, and 4 bases stayed unmatched. The CDR3 DNA is TGTGCCAGCAGTCGGGACAGGGAGAATCAGCCCCAGCATTTT. Protein product: CASSRDRENQPQHF. Based on the CDR3 plus reference TRBV5-4 and TRBJ1-5, the full variable domain is ETGVTQSPTHLIKTRGQQVTLRCSSQSGHNTVSWYQQALGQGPQFIFQYYREEENGRGNFPPRFSGLQFPNYSSELNVNALELDDSALYLCASSRDRENQPQHFGDGTRLSIL.

V usage is TRBV2 and J usage is TRBJ1-3, with D possibly being TRBD1 (6 bases). Germline V gene sequence: CDR1 SNHLY, CDR2 FYNNEI. Trimming left V 5 bases short and J 1 base short, with 12 bases between. The CDR3 totals 15 residues. CDR3 bases: TGTGCCAGCAGTCAGACAGGAGAATCTGGAAACACCATATATTTT. It is translated as CASSQTGESGNTIYF.

Notes on this clone: Other nucleotide sequences from this sample produce the same CDR3. The V and J genes are TRBV6-4 and TRBJ1-2; TRBD1 might be the D (5 bases). Germline V gives CDR1 MRHNA, CDR2 SNTAGT. Trimming cost V 6 bases and J 4 bases, with 6 bases left between them. The CDR3 is made up of 11 amino acids. Here the CDR3 reads CASSGGYGYTF. In DNA form, the CDR3 reads TGTGCCAGCAGCGGGGGCTATGGCTACACCTTC.

This rearrangement joins TRBV28 to TRBJ1-1, with D perhaps matching TRBD1 (6 bases). Trimming pared 8 bases from V and 4 bases from J, leaving 14 bases between. The CDR3 covers 13 residues. The V gene's germline CDR1 is MDHEN and CDR2 SYDVKM. CDR3 sequence (DNA): TGTGCCAGCGGGTCTACAGGGCGCACTGAAGCTTTCTTT. Translated, it gives CASGSTGRTEAFF.

J is TRBJ2-1 and V is TRBV7-2; 10 bases agree with TRBD2. J was trimmed by 10 bases and V by 0 bases; bases with no gene match: 9. The CDR3 has 16 amino acids. Germline CDR1 reads SGHTA; CDR2 reads FQGNSA. The CDR3 nucleotides are TGTGCCAGCAGCTTAGCGTCTAGCGGGGGCCCCGAGGAGCAGTTCTTC. As protein: CASSLASSGGPEEQFF.

The V and J genes are TRBV3-1 (or the pseudogene TRBV3-2) and TRBJ2-1; 10 bases are shared with TRBD2. CDR3 length: 17 residues. CDR1 is LGHDT, CDR2 YNNKEL, per germline (reference sequence). V trimming: 4 bases; J trimming: 1 base; junction bases outside the gene matches: 7. The CDR3 sequence: CASSLAGLAVSYNEQFF. The CDR3 DNA follows: TGTGCCAGCAGCCTCGCCGGACTAGCGGTATCCTACAATGAGCAGTTCTTC.

This rearrangement joins TRBV7-9 to TRBJ1-1; D gene uncertain. Germline V CDR1 and CDR2: SEHNR, FQNEAQ (reference sequence). This CDR3 comprises 15 residues. Deletions cut 5 bases from V and 2 bases from J, with 15 bases between. CDR3 nucleotide sequence: TGTGCCAGCAGCCCCCTGTTGCGGGGTAACACTGAAGCTTTCTTT. This gives the protein CASSPLLRGNTEAFF.

This chain links TRBV6-2 or TRBV6-3 with TRBJ1-4; TRBD1 aligns across 9 bases. There are 15 residues in the CDR3. Unmatched junction bases numbered 6, after V lost 2 bases and J lost 8 bases. The V gene's germline CDR1 is MNHEY and CDR2 SVGEGT. In DNA form, the CDR3 reads TGTGCCAGCAGTTACGCGGGACAGGGAATCGAAAAACTGTTTTTT. This translates into CASSYAGQGIEKLFF.

The chain uses TRBV6-1 and TRBJ1-6; D not certain. Trimming pared 1 base from V and 0 bases from J, leaving 7 bases between. This CDR3 has 16 residues. Germline V lookup: CDR1 MNHNS, CDR2 SASEGT. Written as DNA, the CDR3 is TGTGCCAGCAGTGAAGACGGTCTCTCCTATAATTCACCCCTCCACTTT. It yields the protein CASSEDGLSYNSPLHF.

This chain links TRBV13 with TRBJ2-1, with 7 bases fitting TRBD1. This CDR3 spans 14 amino acids. Per the germline V gene, CDR1 is PRHDT and CDR2 is FYEKMQ (reference sequence). The trim removed 0 bases at V and 6 bases at J, leaving 2 bases unmatched. This chain's CDR3 is CASSLGRGLNEQFF. In DNA, the CDR3 is TGTGCCAGCAGCTTAGGAAGGGGGCTCAATGAGCAGTTCTTC.

The CDR3, as DNA: TGTGCCAGCACCGAGACAGGGATGGCCTATGGCTACACCTTC. This translates into CASTETGMAYGYTF. The chain uses TRBV2 and TRBJ1-2; 7 positions match TRBD1. V dropped 7 bases and J dropped 4; count of bases not matched to a gene: 9. Germline CDR1 is SNHLY and CDR2 is FYNNEI. The CDR3 runs to 14 residues.

The rearrangement links TRBV29-1 to TRBJ2-1; D perhaps matches TRBD2 (6 bases). With 0 bases removed from V and 9 bases from J, the gap between germline ends came to 24 bases. The germline V gene has CDR1 SQVTM and CDR2 ANQGSEA. CDR3 size: 17 residues. Here the CDR3 reads CSVEDLRDAPRSGEQFF. DNA of the CDR3: TGCAGCGTTGAAGATCTGCGGGACGCCCCGCGGAGCGGTGAGCAGTTCTTC.

This chain uses TRBV4-3 with TRBJ2-7, with a weak D call TRBD2 (5 bases). The germline V gene encodes CDR1 LGHNA and CDR2 YSLEER. V was pared by 0 bases and J by 4 bases, with 10 bases between. The CDR3 is 14 amino acids. CDR3 nucleotide sequence: TGCGCCAGCAGCCAAGATGAGGGTCCTTACGAGCAGTACTTC. Its translation is CASSQDEGPYEQYF.

This chain connects TRBV19 to TRBJ1-5; D call uncertain. V lost 7 bases and J 5 bases, leaving 12 bases between the germline ends. The length of the CDR3 is 13 residues. Germline values: CDR1 LNHDA, CDR2 SQIVND (reference sequence). The CDR3 sequence is CASTTGWDQPQHF. The CDR3 DNA sequence: TGTGCCAGTACAACGGGATGGGATCAGCCCCAGCATTTT. Supplemented by reference TRBV19 and TRBJ1-5, the full variable domain reads DGGITQSPKYLFRKEGQNVTLSCEQNLNHDAMYWYRQDPGQGLRLIYYSQIVNDFQKGDIAEGYSVSREKKESFPLTVTSAQKNPTAFYLCASTTGWDQPQHFGDGTRLSIL.

The V gene is TRBV2, the J gene TRBJ1-2; D is ambiguous. The CDR3 has 14 amino acids. Trimming shortened V by 5 bases and J by 0 bases, and 10 bases separated the two germline ends. Germline V gene sequence: CDR1 SNHLY, CDR2 FYNNEI. CDR3 sequence (DNA): TGTGCCAGCAGTTTACTATCGGCTAACTATGGCTACACCTTC. Translated, it gives CASSLLSANYGYTF.

Note on this clone: One junction end does not reproduce the germline sequence, and a read error may be involved. CDR3: CASSPIGRTGNAEAFF. The CDR3 DNA reads as TGTGCCAGTAGCCCCATAGGTAGGACAGGGAACGCTGAAGCTTTCTTT. The V and J genes are TRBV19 and TRBJ1-1, with 8 bases lining up with TRBD1. In germline, CDR1 is LNHDA, CDR2 SQIVND (reference sequence). There are 16 residues in the CDR3. The variable domain in full, with the rest retrieved from reference TRBV19 and TRBJ1-1, is DGGITQSPKYLFRKEGQNVTLSCEQNLNHDAMYWYRQDPGQGLRLIYYSQIVNDFQKGDIAEGYSVSREKKESFPLTVTSAQKNPTAFYLCASSPIGRTGNAEAFFGQGTRLTVV.